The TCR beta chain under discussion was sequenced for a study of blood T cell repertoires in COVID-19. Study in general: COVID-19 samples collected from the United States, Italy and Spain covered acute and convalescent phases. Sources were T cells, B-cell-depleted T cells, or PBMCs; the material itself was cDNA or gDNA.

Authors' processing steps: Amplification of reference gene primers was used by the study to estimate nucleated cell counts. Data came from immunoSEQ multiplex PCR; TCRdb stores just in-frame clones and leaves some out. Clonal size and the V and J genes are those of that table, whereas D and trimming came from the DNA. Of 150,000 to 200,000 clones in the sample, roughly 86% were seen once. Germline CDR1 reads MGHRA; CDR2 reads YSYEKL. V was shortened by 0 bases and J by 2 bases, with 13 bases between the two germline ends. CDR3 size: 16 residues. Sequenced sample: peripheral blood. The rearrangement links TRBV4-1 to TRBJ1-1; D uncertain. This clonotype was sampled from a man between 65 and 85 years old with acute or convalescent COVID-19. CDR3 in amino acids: CASSQELPGYNTEAFF. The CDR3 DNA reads TGCGCCAGCAGCCAAGAGTTGCCGGGATATAACACTGAAGCTTTCTTT.